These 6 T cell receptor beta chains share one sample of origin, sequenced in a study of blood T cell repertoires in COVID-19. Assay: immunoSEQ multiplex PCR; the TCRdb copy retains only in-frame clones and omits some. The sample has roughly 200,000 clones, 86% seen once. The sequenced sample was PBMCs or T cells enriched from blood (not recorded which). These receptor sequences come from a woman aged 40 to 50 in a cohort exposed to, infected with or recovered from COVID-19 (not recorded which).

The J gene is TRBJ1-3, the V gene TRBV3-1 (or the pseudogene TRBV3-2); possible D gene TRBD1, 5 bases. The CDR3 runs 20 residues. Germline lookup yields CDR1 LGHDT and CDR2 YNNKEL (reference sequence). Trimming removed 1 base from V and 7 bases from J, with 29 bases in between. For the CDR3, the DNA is TGTGCCAGCAGCCAAGGGGAGGGGTACCGTACTATGGGCATTGGGAACACCATATATTTT. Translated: CASSQGEGYRTMGIGNTIYF.

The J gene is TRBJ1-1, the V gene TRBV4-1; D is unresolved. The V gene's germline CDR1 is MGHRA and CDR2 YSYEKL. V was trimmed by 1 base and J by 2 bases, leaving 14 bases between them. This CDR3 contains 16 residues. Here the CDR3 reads CASSQAVQASNTEAFF. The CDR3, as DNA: TGCGCCAGCAGCCAAGCAGTGCAGGCATCTAACACTGAAGCTTTCTTT.

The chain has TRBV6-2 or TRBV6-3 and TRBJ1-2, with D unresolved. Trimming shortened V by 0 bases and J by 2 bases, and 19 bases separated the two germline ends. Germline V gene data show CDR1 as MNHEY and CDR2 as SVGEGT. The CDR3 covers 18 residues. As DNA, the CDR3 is TGTGCCAGCAGTTACTCGAATCCTCGGGAGGCGAACAACTATGGCTACACCTTC. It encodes CASSYSNPREANNYGYTF.

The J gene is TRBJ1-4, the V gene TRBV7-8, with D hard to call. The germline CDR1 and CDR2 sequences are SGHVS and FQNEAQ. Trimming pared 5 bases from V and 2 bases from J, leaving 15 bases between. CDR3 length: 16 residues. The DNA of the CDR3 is TGTGCCAGCAGCCCGAGGGCGAAAACGACTAATGAAAAACTGTTTTTT. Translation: CASSPRAKTTNEKLFF.

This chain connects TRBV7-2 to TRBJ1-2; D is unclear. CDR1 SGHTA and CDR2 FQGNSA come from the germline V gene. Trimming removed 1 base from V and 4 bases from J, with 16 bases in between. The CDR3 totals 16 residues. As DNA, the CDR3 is TGTGCCAGCAGCTTAGTTAGCTTGAGAGGGAGCTATGGCTACACCTTC. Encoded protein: CASSLVSLRGSYGYTF. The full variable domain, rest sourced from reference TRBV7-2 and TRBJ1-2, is GAGVSQSPSNKVTEKGKDVELRCDPISGHTALYWYRQSLGQGLEFLIYFQGNSAPDKSGLPSDRFSAERTGGSVSTLTIQRTQQEDSAVYLCASSLVSLRGSYGYTFGSGTRLTVV.

As DNA, the CDR3 is TGTGCCAGCAGGTTAGCGGGGGGATCTGATACGCAGTATTTT. Translating gives CASRLAGGSDTQYF. The chain has TRBV2 and TRBJ2-3; TRBD2 matches 10 bases. Looked up from germline, CDR1 is SNHLY and CDR2 is FYNNEI. Trimming at V came to 6 bases and at J to 6 bases, leaving 6 bases not matched to a gene. The CDR3 sequence is 14 residues long.